The clone carrying this T cell receptor (beta chain) is a singleton in its sample. The data belong to a study of technical replicates of blood from several donors. The germline CDR1 and CDR2 sequences are MGHRA and YSYEKL. V lost 4 bases to trimming and J lost 5 bases, with 12 bases between them. This CDR3 has 13 residues. Clones were sequenced by immunoSEQ multiplex PCR, and TCRdb holds only the in-frame ones, with some missing. Altogether approximately 81,000 clones are present, about 81% being singletons, with the ten largest covering 3.5% to 4%. Sequencing was done on a sample of PBMCs. The sequence was obtained from a human donor in good health. Some clones in this sample may be carry-over from other donors' samples. V is TRBV4-1 and J is TRBJ2-7; the D gene is possibly TRBD2 (6 bases). The CDR3 sequence is CASSRGTFNEQYF. The CDR3 DNA is TGCGCCAGCAGCCGCGGGACTTTCAACGAGCAGTACTTC.